The T cell receptor beta chain described here comes from a study of blood T cell repertoires in COVID-19. Study as a whole: PBMCs, B-cell-depleted T cells, or T cells provided the cDNA or gDNA that made up the material.

This clone was seen just once. Trimming shortened V by 3 bases and J by 4 bases, and 4 bases separated the two germline ends. The germline CDR1 and CDR2 sequences are LNHDA and SQIVND (reference sequence). This CDR3 has 12 amino acids. Here immunoSEQ multiplex PCR was the method, and the copy in TCRdb shows in-frame clones only, minus some. Of some 150,000 clones in the sample, about 85% were seen once. The V and J genes are TRBV19 and TRBJ1-3; D is undetermined. The clonotype comes from a human donor with acute or convalescent COVID-19. The donor label of this sample is uncertain. The sequencing sample was made of peripheral blood. The CDR3 loop reads CASSILGNTIYF. The CDR3 DNA reads as TGTGCCAGTAGTATCTTGGGAAACACCATATATTTT.